The T cell receptor beta chain under discussion was sequenced for a study of T cell changes during pregnancy in multiple sclerosis. Germline CDR1 and CDR2: SNHLY and FYNNEI. This CDR3 contains 13 residues. The V end was cut by 9 bases, the J end by 3 bases, with 12 bases between. Produced via immunoSEQ multiplex PCR; TCRdb's table is partial and in-frame only. Of some 120,000 clones in the sample, 80% to 95% were seen once. The V call is TRBV2, the J call TRBJ1-5; possibly TRBD1 for D (5 bases). The receptor comes from a female donor with multiple sclerosis, enrolled in a pregnancy study. Sequenced here: peripheral blood, sampled in the third trimester of pregnancy. CDR3 sequence reads: CASTGGYNQPQHF. The CDR3 bases are TGTGCCAGTACGGGGGGGTACAATCAGCCCCAGCATTTT.